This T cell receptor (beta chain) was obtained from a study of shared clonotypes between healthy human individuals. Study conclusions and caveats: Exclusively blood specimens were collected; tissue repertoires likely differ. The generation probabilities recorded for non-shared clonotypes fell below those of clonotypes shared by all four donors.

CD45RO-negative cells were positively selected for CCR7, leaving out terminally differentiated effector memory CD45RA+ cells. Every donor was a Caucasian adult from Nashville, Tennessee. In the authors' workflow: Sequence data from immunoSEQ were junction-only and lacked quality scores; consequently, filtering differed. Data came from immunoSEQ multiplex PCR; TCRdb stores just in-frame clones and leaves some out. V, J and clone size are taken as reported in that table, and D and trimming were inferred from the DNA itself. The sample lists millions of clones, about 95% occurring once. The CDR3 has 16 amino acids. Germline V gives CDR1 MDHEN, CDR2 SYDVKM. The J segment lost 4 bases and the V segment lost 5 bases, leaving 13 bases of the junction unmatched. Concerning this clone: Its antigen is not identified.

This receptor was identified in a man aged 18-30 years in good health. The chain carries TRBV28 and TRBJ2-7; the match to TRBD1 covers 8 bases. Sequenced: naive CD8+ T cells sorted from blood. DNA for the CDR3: TGTGCCAGCAGTAAGGCCGAGGAGGACAGGGCTTACGAGCAGTACTTC. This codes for CASSKAEEDRAYEQYF.